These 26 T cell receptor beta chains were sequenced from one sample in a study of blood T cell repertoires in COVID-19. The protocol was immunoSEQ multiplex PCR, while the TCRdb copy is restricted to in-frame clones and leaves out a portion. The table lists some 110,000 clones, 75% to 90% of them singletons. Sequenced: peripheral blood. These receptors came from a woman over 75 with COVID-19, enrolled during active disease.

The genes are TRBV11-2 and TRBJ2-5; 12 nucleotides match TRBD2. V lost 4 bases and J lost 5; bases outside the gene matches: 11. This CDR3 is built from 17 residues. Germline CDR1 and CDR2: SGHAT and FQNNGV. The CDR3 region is CASSSLAGGLLGETQYF. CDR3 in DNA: TGTGCCAGCAGCTCGCTAGCGGGAGGGCTCCTCGGGGAGACCCAGTACTTC.

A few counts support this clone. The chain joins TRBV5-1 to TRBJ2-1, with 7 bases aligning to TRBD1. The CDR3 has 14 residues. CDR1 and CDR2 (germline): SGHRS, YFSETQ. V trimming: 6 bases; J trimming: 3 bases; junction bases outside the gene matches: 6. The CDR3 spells CASTTGDSYNEQFF. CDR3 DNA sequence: TGCGCCAGCACCACCGGGGACAGCTACAATGAGCAGTTCTTC.

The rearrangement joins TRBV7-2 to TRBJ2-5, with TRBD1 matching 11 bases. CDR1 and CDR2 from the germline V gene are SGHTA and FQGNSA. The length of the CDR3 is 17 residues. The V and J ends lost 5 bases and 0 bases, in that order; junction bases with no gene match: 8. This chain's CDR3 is CASSNRDRGWYQETQYF. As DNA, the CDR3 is TGTGCCAGCAGCAACCGGGACAGGGGGTGGTACCAAGAGACCCAGTACTTC.

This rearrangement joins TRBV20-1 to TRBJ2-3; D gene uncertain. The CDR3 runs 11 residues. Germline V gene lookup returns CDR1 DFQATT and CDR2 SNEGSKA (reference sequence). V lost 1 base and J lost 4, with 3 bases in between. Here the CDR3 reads CSARGPDTQYF. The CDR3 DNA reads TGCAGTGCTAGAGGGCCAGATACGCAGTATTTT.

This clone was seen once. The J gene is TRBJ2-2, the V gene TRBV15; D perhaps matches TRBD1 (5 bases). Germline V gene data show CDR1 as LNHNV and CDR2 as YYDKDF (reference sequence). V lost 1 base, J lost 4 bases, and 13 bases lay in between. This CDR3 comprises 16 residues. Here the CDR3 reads CATSRVGRVGTGELFF. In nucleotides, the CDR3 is TGTGCCACCAGCAGAGTGGGCAGGGTGGGCACCGGGGAGCTGTTTTTT.

The CDR3 spells CASSLSFAGGWASYEQYF. The CDR3, as DNA: TGTGCCAGCAGCTTATCGTTTGCGGGAGGTTGGGCTTCCTACGAGCAGTACTTC. This chain uses TRBV7-2 with TRBJ2-7; 8 bases map to TRBD2. The V gene's germline CDR1 is SGHTA and CDR2 FQGNSA. Germline trimming cut 2 bases from V and 1 base from J; bases unmatched to any gene: 13. The CDR3 totals 18 residues.

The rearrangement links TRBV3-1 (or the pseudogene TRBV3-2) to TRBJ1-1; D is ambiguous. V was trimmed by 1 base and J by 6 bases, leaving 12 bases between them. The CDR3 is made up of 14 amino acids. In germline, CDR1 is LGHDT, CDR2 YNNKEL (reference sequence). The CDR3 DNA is TGTGCCAGCAGCCAAGGTTCTACGGCGGCTGAAGCTTTCTTT. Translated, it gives CASSQGSTAAEAFF.

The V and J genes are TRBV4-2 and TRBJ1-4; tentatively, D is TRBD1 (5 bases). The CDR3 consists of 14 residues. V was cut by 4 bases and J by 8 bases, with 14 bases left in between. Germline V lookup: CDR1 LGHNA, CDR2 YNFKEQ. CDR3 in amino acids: CASSPRGEEEKLFF. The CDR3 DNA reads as TGTGCCAGCAGCCCCCGGGGGGAGGAGGAAAAACTGTTTTTT.

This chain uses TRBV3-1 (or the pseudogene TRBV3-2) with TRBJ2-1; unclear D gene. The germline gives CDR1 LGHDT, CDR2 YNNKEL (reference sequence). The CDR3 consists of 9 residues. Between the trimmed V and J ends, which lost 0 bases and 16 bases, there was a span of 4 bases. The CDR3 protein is CASSQELFF. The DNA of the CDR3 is TGTGCCAGCAGCCAAGAACTCTTCTTC.

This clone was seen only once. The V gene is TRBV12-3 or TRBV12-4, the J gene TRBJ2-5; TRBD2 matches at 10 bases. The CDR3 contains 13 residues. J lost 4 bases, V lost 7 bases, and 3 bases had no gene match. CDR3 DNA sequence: TGTGCCAGCAAACCTAGCGGGAGAGAGACCCAGTACTTC. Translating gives CASKPSGRETQYF.

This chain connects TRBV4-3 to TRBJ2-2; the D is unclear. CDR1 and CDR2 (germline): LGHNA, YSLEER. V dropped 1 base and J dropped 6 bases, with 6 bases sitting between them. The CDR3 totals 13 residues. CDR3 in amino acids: CASSQGLSGELFF. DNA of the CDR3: TGCGCCAGCAGCCAAGGACTTTCCGGGGAGCTGTTTTTT.

CDR3 amino acids: CASSPRGKNQPQHF. CDR3 DNA sequence: TGTGCCAGTAGTCCCAGGGGAAAGAATCAGCCCCAGCATTTT. The chain is built from TRBV19 and TRBJ1-5; tentatively, D is TRBD1 (6 bases). The CDR3 contains 14 residues. Germline CDR1 reads LNHDA; CDR2 reads SQIVND (reference sequence). Trimming removed 5 bases at V and 4 bases at J, with 12 bases between.

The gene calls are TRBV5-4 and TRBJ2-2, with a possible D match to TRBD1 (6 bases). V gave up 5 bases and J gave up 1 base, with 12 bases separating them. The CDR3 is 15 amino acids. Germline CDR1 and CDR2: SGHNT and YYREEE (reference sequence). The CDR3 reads CASSSGARNTGELFF. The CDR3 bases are TGTGCCAGCAGTTCAGGGGCTAGGAACACCGGGGAGCTGTTTTTT.

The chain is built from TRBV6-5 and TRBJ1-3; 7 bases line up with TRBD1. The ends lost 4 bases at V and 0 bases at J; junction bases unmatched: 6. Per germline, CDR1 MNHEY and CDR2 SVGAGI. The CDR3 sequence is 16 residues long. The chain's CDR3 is CASSLAGQFSGNTIYF. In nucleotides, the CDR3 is TGTGCCAGCAGTTTAGCGGGACAGTTCTCTGGAAACACCATATATTTT.

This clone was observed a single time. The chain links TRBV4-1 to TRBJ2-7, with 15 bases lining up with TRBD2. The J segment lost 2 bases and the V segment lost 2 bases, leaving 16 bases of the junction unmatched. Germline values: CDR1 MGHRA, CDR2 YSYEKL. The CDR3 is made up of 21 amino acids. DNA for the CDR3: TGCGCCAGCAGCCAATTAACAGGAGGACTAGCGGGAGGGCTCTCCACCTACGAGCAGTACTTC. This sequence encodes CASSQLTGGLAGGLSTYEQYF.

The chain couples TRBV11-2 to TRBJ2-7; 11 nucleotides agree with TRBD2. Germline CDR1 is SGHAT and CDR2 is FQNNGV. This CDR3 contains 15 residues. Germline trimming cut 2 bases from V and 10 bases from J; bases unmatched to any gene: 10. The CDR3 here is CASSLLVAGGHLQYF. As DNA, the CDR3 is TGTGCCAGCAGCTTACTGGTAGCGGGAGGGCATCTTCAGTACTTC.

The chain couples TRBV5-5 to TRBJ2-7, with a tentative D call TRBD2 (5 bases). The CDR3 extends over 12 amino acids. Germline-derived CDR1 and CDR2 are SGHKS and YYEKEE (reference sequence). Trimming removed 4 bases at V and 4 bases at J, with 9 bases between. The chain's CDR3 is CASSEDLYEQYF. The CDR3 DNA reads TGTGCCAGCAGCGAGGACTTGTACGAGCAGTACTTC.

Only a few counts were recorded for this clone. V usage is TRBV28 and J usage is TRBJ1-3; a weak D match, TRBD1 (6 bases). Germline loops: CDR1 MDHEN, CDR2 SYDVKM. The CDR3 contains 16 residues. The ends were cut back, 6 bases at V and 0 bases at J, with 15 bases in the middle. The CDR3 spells CASSWGTGSSGNTIYF. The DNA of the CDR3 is TGTGCCAGCAGCTGGGGAACAGGGAGCTCTGGAAACACCATATATTTT.

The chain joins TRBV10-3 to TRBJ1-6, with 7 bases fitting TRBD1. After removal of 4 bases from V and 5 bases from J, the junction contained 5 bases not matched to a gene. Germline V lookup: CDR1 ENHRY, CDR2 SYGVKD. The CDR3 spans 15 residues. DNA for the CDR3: TGTGCCATCAGTGGAACCGGGACAGATAATTCACCCCTCCACTTT. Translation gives CAISGTGTDNSPLHF.

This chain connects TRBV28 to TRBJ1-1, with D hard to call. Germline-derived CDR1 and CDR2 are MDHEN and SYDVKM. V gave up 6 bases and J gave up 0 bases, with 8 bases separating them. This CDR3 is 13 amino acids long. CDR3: CASSHNMNTEAFF. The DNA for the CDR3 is TGTGCCAGCAGCCATAACATGAACACTGAAGCTTTCTTT. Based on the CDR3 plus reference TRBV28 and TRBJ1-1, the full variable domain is DVKVTQSSRYLVKRTGEKVFLECVQDMDHENMFWYRQDPGLGLRLIYFSYDVKMKEKGDIPEGYSVSREKKERFSLILESASTNQTSMYLCASSHNMNTEAFFGQGTRLTVV.

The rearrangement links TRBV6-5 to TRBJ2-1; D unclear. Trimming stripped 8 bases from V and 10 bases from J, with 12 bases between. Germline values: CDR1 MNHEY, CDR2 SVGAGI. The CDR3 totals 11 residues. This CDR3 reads CASYGAPEQFF. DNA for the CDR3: TGTGCCAGCTACGGAGCGCCCGAGCAGTTCTTC.

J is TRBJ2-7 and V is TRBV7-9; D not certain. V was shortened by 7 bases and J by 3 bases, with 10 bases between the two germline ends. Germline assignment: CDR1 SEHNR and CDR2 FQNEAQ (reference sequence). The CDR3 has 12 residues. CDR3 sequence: CASTASLYEQYF. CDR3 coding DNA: TGTGCCAGCACCGCGTCCCTCTACGAGCAGTACTTC.

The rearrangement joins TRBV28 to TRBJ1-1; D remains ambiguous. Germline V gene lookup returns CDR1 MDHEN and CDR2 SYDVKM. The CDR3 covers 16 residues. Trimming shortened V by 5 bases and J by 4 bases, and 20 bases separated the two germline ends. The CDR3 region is CASSPSGEGSGTEAFF. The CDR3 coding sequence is TGTGCCAGCAGTCCATCCGGGGAAGGGTCGGGCACTGAAGCTTTCTTT. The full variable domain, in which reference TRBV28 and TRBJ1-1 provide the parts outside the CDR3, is DVKVTQSSRYLVKRTGEKVFLECVQDMDHENMFWYRQDPGLGLRLIYFSYDVKMKEKGDIPEGYSVSREKKERFSLILESASTNQTSMYLCASSPSGEGSGTEAFFGQGTRLTVV.

Here the CDR3 reads CASATSGHNNSPLHF. Here the CDR3 DNA reads TGTGCCAGCGCCACTTCGGGACACAATAATTCACCCCTCCACTTT. The chain joins TRBV9 to TRBJ1-6, with a tentative D call TRBD1 (6 bases). Germline-derived CDR1 and CDR2 are SGDLS and YYNGEE. This CDR3 is 15 amino acids long. Trimming removed 7 bases from V and 5 bases from J, with 16 bases in between.

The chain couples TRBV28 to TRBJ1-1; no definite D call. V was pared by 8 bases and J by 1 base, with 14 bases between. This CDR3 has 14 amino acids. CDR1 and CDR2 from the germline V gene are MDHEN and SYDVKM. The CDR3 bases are TGTGCCAGCGTGTACGGACTGCCGAACACTGAAGCTTTCTTT. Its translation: CASVYGLPNTEAFF.

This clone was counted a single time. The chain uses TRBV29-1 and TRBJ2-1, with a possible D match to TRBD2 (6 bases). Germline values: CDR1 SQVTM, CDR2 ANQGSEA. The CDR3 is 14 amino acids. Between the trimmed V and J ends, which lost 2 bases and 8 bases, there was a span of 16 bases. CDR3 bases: TGCAGCGTTGAATCTGGGGGGTGGGTGGATGAGCAGTTCTTC. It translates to CSVESGGWVDEQFF.